The clone carrying this TCR beta chain occurred a few times. The CDR3 is made up of 16 amino acids. The V end was cut by 4 bases, the J end by 1 base, with 11 bases between. CDR1 is MRHNA and CDR2 is SNTAGT in the germline V gene. The data were taken from a study of glioma-infiltrating T cells after dendritic cell vaccination. TCRB CDR3 was amplified from 2 ug genomic DNA or less. Generated by immunoSEQ multiplex PCR, the TCRdb table keeps only in-frame clones and is missing some. The sample consists of 75,000 to 95,000 clones, about 81% of them appearing once. As for time point: after dendritic cell vaccination, including at tumor progression/relapse.

The receptor comes from a human donor with glioblastoma. The rearrangement links TRBV6-4 to TRBJ2-6; perhaps TRBD2 as D (6 bases). The sequences come from blood, collected after dendritic cell vaccination. CDR3 DNA: TGTGCCAGCAGTGGGGGGGTGGCTTCTGGGGCCAACGTCCTGACTTTC. This sequence encodes CASSGGVASGANVLTF.